The 17 T cell receptor beta chains below come from one sample, sequenced in a study of Ad26.COV2.S vaccination and SARS-CoV-2 variants. Produced via immunoSEQ multiplex PCR; TCRdb's table is partial and in-frame only. The sample lists roughly 680,000 clones; about 90% were seen once. Treatment indicated: some 19 received Ad26.COV2.S at low or high dose, single or two shots; 5 received placebo; per-sample allocation not given. Sampling was done on day 63 after the first vaccine or placebo injection. The sample here was peripheral blood, taken in a trial of Ad26.COV2.S vaccine versus placebo. The receptors originated from a person between 18 and 60 years old who received the Ad26.COV2.S COVID-19 vaccine or a placebo.

This clone was detected a few times. The chain links TRBV7-8 to TRBJ2-2; D is undetermined. V lost 5 bases to trimming and J lost 7 bases, with 17 bases between them. The CDR3 runs to 15 residues. Germline CDR1 and CDR2: SGHVS and FQNEAQ. DNA for the CDR3: TGTGCCAGCAGCACAACCCCCTATACGGGCGGGGAGCTGTTTTTT. Its translation: CASSTTPYTGGELFF.

V gene TRBV27 combines with J gene TRBJ1-6; no clear D. With 3 bases removed from V and 6 bases from J, the gap between germline ends came to 9 bases. Germline values: CDR1 MNHEY, CDR2 SMNVEV (reference sequence). This CDR3 region has 14 residues. CDR3 amino acids: CASSFAGRNSPLHF. Written as DNA, the CDR3 is TGTGCCAGCAGTTTTGCCGGTCGTAATTCACCCCTCCACTTT.

This chain uses TRBV24-1 with TRBJ2-5; the match to TRBD2 covers 8 bases. Germline CDR1 is KGHDR and CDR2 is SFDVKD. V was pared by 7 bases and J by 1 base, with 7 bases of the junction left unmatched. The CDR3 length is 15 residues. The CDR3 sequence is CATSGRGLAQETQYF. CDR3 in DNA: TGTGCCACCAGCGGGAGGGGACTGGCCCAAGAGACCCAGTACTTC.

This clone was counted once. DNA of the CDR3: TGTGCCAGCCCGGCCTCCGGGCCCTCGAACACCGGGGAGCTGTTTTTT. This gives the protein CASPASGPSNTGELFF. The chain uses TRBV7-2 and TRBJ2-2; D remains ambiguous. The germline V and J ends were trimmed by 8 bases and 0 bases, with 16 bases remaining between them. Germline V gene data show CDR1 as SGHTA and CDR2 as FQGNSA. This CDR3 comprises 16 residues.

V and J are TRBV10-3 and TRBJ1-1, with D uncertain. This CDR3 spans 14 amino acids. V was pared by 2 bases and J by 4 bases, with 11 bases between. Germline CDR1 and CDR2: ENHRY and SYGVKD. The CDR3 loop is CAISEGGVGTEAFF. DNA of the CDR3: TGTGCCATCAGTGAGGGCGGCGTGGGCACTGAAGCTTTCTTT.

DNA for the CDR3: TGTGCCAGCAGCTTAGACGGTCCGGCTGGAAACACCATATATTTT. Amino acids: CASSLDGPAGNTIYF. The gene calls are TRBV7-2 and TRBJ1-3; D gene ambiguous. Between the trimmed V and J ends, which lost 1 base and 2 bases, there was a span of 9 bases. Germline CDR1 reads SGHTA; CDR2 reads FQGNSA. This CDR3 has 15 residues.

The chain joins TRBV19 to TRBJ2-7; the D is unclear. The CDR3 runs to 13 residues. The V gene's germline CDR1 is LNHDA and CDR2 SQIVND (reference sequence). The ends were cut back, 11 bases at V and 4 bases at J, with 18 bases in the middle. The CDR3 here is CASSMGYAYEQYF. The CDR3 region has the DNA TGTGCCTCTAGTATGGGATACGCTTACGAGCAGTACTTC. The variable domain in full, completed from reference TRBV19 and TRBJ2-7, reads DGGITQSPKYLFRKEGQNVTLSCEQNLNHDAMYWYRQDPGQGLRLIYYSQIVNDFQKGDIAEGYSVSREKKESFPLTVTSAQKNPTAFYLCASSMGYAYEQYFGPGTRLTVT.

This clone appeared once. V and J are TRBV5-6 and TRBJ1-3, with D unclear. The CDR3 contains 12 residues. Germline CDR1 reads SGHDT; CDR2 reads YYEEEE. The V and J ends lost 4 bases and 4 bases respectively, with 6 bases between them. The CDR3 loop reads CASSEVGNTIYF. For the CDR3, the DNA is TGTGCCAGCAGCGAAGTGGGAAACACCATATATTTT.

The chain has TRBV7-9 and TRBJ1-4; D ambiguous. Trimming removed 5 bases at V and 1 base at J, with 14 bases between. This CDR3 comprises 16 residues. CDR1 is SEHNR and CDR2 is FQNEAQ in the germline V gene (reference sequence). The CDR3: CASSLERTRTNEKLFF. The CDR3 DNA is TGTGCCAGCAGCCTAGAACGGACGCGAACTAATGAAAAACTGTTTTTT.

The J gene is TRBJ2-1, the V gene TRBV2, with D possibly TRBD2 on 5 matching bases. Trimming shortened V by 4 bases and J by 10 bases, and 11 bases separated the two germline ends. The CDR3 is made up of 12 amino acids. Germline loops: CDR1 SNHLY, CDR2 FYNNEI. The chain's CDR3 is CASSGTVGEQFF. As DNA, the CDR3 is TGTGCCAGCAGTGGGACTGTTGGAGAGCAGTTCTTC.

The chain uses TRBV19 and TRBJ2-7; the D gene is possibly TRBD1 (5 bases). The CDR3 is 14 amino acids. Germline CDR1 is LNHDA and CDR2 is SQIVND (reference sequence). V dropped 6 bases and J dropped 4 bases, with 16 bases sitting between them. The CDR3 nucleotides are TGTGCCAGTAGCTCAGGTAGGGGAAAATACGAGCAGTACTTC. Translated, it gives CASSSGRGKYEQYF.

Here the CDR3 reads CASSTTGIYEQYF. Written as DNA, the CDR3 is TGTGCCAGTAGTACTACAGGAATTTACGAGCAGTACTTC. V usage is TRBV19 and J usage is TRBJ2-7; D is perhaps TRBD1 (5 bases). Per germline, CDR1 LNHDA and CDR2 SQIVND (reference sequence). V was trimmed by 4 bases and J by 4 bases, leaving 11 bases between them. CDR3 size: 13 residues.

The chain employs TRBV6-4 and TRBJ2-2; TRBD1 aligns across 9 bases. In germline, CDR1 is MRHNA, CDR2 SNTAGT. The CDR3 has 18 residues. V trimming: 6 bases; J trimming: 0 bases; junction bases outside the gene matches: 11. The CDR3 DNA sequence: TGTGCCAGCAGCGAACAGGGGGCCGCGTTCGCGAACACCGGGGAGCTGTTTTTT. It specifies CASSEQGAAFANTGELFF.

The genes are TRBV19 and TRBJ2-5, with D hard to call. V was shortened by 5 bases and J by 2 bases, with 12 bases between the two germline ends. Looked up from germline, CDR1 is LNHDA and CDR2 is SQIVND (reference sequence). The CDR3 consists of 14 residues. The CDR3 bases are TGTGCCAGTAGTCTGCGGTTTAATCAAGAGACCCAGTACTTC. Amino acid sequence: CASSLRFNQETQYF. The full variable domain, its missing parts supplied by reference TRBV19 and TRBJ2-5, is DGGITQSPKYLFRKEGQNVTLSCEQNLNHDAMYWYRQDPGQGLRLIYYSQIVNDFQKGDIAEGYSVSREKKESFPLTVTSAQKNPTAFYLCASSLRFNQETQYFGPGTRLLVL.

The genes are TRBV6-5 and TRBJ2-7; 7 bases map to TRBD2. The V segment lost 8 bases and the J segment 0 bases; nucleotides outside the gene matches: 4. The CDR3 covers 13 residues. Germline loops: CDR1 MNHEY, CDR2 SVGAGI. This CDR3 is CASGGVGSYEQYF. In DNA form, the CDR3 reads TGTGCCAGCGGGGGGGTCGGCTCCTACGAGCAGTACTTC.

CDR3 protein: CAWSVGQSWFF. In nucleotides, the CDR3 is TGTGCCTGGAGTGTAGGGCAGAGTTGGTTCTTC. The chain links TRBV30 to TRBJ2-1; no firm D call. The germline V and J ends were trimmed by 0 bases and 15 bases, with 12 bases remaining between them. This CDR3 has 11 amino acids. Germline loops: CDR1 GTSNPN, CDR2 SVGIG (reference sequence).

This rearrangement joins TRBV20-1 to TRBJ1-5, with D maybe TRBD1 (5 bases). V gave up 3 bases and J gave up 0 bases, with 12 bases separating them. This CDR3 has 15 residues. The germline gives CDR1 DFQATT, CDR2 SNEGSKA (reference sequence). CDR3 nucleotides: TGCAGTGCTAGTTTCTTCAGGGATAGCAATCAGCCCCAGCATTTT. It translates to CSASFFRDSNQPQHF.